This T cell receptor beta chain appears in the sequencing data of a study of spatial heterogeneity in lung cancer. Germline-derived CDR1 and CDR2 are SGHRS and YFSETQ. CDR3 length equals 15 residues. The V end was cut by 1 base, the J end by 2 bases, with 10 bases between. TCRdb itself ran the 5' RACE reads through MiXCR, one entry per CDR3 protein. The sample contains 20,000 or so distinct CDR3 sequences, about 9.1% of which appear only once. Sample time point: blood at routine non-recurrence follow-up after resection. Unsorted whole RNA samples from tumor, nontumor lung or frozen PBMC were sequenced. This clonotype was counted many times.

V is TRBV5-1 and J is TRBJ1-3; D is perhaps TRBD1 (6 bases). This clonotype was sampled from a female donor with early-stage non-small cell lung cancer. Sequences were derived from PBMCs, sampled at follow-up. CDR3 DNA: TGCGCCAGCAGCTTGACCGGGACAACTGGAAACACCATATATTTT. This sequence encodes CASSLTGTTGNTIYF.